This T cell receptor beta chain was observed in a study of tumor T cells in aggressive B-cell lymphoma. CDR3 length: 16 amino acids. The junction had 10 bases not matched to a gene; V was cut back by 3 bases and J by 5 bases. Germline V gene sequence: CDR1 SGHTA, CDR2 FQGTGA. Produced via immunoSEQ multiplex PCR; TCRdb's table is partial and in-frame only. The sample records almost 800 clones, approximately 90% being singletons. Input material: tumor tissue. The receptor's source is an adult with diffuse large B cell lymphoma. The chain links TRBV7-3 to TRBJ2-5; 9 positions agree with TRBD2. The CDR3 here is CASSFYGGGAGETQYF. CDR3 nucleotides: TGTGCCAGCAGCTTTTACGGCGGGGGGGCCGGGGAGACCCAGTACTTC.